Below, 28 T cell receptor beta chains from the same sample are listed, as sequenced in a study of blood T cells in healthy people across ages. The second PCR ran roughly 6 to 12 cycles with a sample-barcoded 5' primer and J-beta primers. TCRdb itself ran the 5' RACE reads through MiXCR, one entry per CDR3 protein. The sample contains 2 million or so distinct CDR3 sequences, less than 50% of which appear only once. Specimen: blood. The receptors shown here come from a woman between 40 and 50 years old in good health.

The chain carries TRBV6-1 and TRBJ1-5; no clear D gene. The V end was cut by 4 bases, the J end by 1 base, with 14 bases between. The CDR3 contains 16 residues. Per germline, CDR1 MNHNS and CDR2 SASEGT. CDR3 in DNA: TGTGCCAGCAGTGGGGCCGTCGGGTTGAGCAATCAGCCCCAGCATTTT. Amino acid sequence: CASSGAVGLSNQPQHF.

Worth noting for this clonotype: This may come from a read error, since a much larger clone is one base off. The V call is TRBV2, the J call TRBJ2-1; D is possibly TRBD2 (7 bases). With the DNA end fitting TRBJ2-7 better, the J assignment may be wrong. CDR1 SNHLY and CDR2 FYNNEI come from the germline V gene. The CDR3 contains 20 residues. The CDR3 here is CASSERGGAAGQNSYNEQYF. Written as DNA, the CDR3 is TGTGCCAGCAGTGAACGCGGTGGGGCAGCGGGACAAAACTCCTACAATGAGCAGTACTTC.

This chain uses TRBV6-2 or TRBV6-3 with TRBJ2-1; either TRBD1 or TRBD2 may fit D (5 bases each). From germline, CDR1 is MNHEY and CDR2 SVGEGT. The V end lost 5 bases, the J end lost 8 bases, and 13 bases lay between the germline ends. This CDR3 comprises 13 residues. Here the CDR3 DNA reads TGTGCCAGCAGTAGGGGATCGGGGCATGAGCAGTTCTTC. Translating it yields CASSRGSGHEQFF.

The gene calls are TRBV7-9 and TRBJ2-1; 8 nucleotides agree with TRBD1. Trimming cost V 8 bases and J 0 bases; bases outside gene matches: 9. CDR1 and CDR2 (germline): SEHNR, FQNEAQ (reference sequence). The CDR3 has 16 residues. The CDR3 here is CASGVQGASSYNEQFF. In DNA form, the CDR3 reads TGTGCCAGCGGAGTTCAGGGGGCCAGCTCCTACAATGAGCAGTTCTTC.

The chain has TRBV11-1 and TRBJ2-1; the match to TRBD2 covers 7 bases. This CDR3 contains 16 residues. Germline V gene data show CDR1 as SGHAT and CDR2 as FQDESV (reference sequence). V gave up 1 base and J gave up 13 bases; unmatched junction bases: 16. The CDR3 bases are TGTGCCAGCAGCTTAGTCGCGCGGGGGTCCCAAGAGACCCAGTTCTTC. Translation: CASSLVARGSQETQFF.

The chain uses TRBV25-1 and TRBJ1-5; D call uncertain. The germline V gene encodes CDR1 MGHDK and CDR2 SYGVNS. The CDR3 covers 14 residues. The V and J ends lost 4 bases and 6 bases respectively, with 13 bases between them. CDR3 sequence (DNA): TGTGCCAGCAGTGGGCTAAGCGACGGTCAGCCCCAGCATTTT. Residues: CASSGLSDGQPQHF.

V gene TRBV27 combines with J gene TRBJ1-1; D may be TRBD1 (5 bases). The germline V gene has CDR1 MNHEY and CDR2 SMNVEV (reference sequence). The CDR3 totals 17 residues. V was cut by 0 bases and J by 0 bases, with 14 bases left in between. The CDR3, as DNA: TGTGCCAGCAGTTTATCCGGACACTCTAGAATGAACACTGAAGCTTTCTTT. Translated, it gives CASSLSGHSRMNTEAFF.

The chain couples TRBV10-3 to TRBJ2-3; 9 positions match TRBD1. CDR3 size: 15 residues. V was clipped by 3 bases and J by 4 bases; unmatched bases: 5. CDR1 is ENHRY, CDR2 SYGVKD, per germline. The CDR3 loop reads CAISDATGGADTQYF. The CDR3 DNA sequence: TGTGCCATCAGTGACGCGACAGGGGGAGCAGATACGCAGTATTTT.

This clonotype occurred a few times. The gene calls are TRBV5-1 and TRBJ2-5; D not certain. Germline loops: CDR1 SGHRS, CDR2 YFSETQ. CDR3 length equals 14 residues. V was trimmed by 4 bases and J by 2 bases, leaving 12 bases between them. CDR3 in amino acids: CASSPRVGQETQYF. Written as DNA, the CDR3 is TGCGCCAGCAGCCCAAGGGTAGGGCAAGAGACCCAGTACTTC. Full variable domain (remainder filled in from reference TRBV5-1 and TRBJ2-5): KAGVTQTPRYLIKTRGQQVTLSCSPISGHRSVSWYQQTPGQGLQFLFEYFSETQRNKGNFPGRFSGRQFSNSRSEMNVSTLELGDSALYLCASSPRVGQETQYFGPGTRLLVL.

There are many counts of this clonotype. The CDR3 spells CSVGAETQYF. CDR3 bases: TGCAGCGTTGGCGCTGAGACCCAGTACTTC. V is TRBV29-1 and J is TRBJ2-5, with D uncertain. This CDR3 region has 10 residues. Germline CDR1 is SQVTM and CDR2 is ANQGSEA. The germline V and J ends were trimmed by 4 bases and 5 bases, with 5 bases remaining between them.

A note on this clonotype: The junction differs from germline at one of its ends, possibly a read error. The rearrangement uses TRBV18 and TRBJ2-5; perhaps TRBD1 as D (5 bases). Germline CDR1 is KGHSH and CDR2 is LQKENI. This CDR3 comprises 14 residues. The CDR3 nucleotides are TGTGTCAGCTCACCACGTACAGGCCAAGAGACCCAGTACTTC. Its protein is CVSSPRTGQETQYF.

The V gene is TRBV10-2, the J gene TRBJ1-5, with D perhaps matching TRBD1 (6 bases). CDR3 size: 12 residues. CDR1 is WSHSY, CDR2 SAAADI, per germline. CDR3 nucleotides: TGCGTAACAGGGTCCCAGGGCCAGCCCCAGCATTTT. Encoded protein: CVTGSQGQPQHF.

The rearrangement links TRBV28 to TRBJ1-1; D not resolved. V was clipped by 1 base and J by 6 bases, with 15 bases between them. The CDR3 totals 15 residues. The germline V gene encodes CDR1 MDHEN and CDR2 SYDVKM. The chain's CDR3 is CASSLSRPSGAEAFF. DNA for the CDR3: TGTGCCAGCAGTTTATCCAGGCCCAGCGGCGCTGAAGCTTTCTTT.

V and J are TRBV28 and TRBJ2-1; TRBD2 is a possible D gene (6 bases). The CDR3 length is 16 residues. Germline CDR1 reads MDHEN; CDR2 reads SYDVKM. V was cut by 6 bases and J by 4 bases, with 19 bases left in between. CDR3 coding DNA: TGTGCCAGCAGCACTAACGGGGGATCAATGTACAATGAGCAGTTCTTC. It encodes CASSTNGGSMYNEQFF.

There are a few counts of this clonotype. The CDR3 region has the DNA TGCGCCAGCACCATTTCTACGCCGGGACAGGGATACAATGAGCAGTTCTTC. Translated, it gives CASTISTPGQGYNEQFF. The V gene is TRBV5-1, the J gene TRBJ2-1; 9 nucleotides line up with TRBD1. Per germline, CDR1 SGHRS and CDR2 YFSETQ. CDR3 length equals 17 residues. V gave up 6 bases and J gave up 4 bases; unmatched junction bases: 14.

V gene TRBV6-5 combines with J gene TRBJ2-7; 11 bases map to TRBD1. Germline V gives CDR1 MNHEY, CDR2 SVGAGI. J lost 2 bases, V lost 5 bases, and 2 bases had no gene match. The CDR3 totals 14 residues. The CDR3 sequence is CASSGTGGAYEQYF. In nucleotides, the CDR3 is TGTGCCAGCAGTGGGACAGGGGGGGCCTACGAGCAGTACTTC.

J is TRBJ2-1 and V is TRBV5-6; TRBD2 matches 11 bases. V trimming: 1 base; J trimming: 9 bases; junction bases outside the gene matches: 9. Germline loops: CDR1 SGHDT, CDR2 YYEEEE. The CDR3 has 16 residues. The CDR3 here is CASSLYLAGGIGEQFF. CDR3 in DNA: TGTGCCAGCAGCTTGTACCTAGCGGGGGGTATTGGTGAGCAGTTCTTC.

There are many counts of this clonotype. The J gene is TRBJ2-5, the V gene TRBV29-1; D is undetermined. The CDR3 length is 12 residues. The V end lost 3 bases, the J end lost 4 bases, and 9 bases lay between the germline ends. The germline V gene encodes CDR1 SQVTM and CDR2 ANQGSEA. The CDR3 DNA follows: TGCAGCGTTGACTATTCGGGAGAGACCCAGTACTTC. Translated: CSVDYSGETQYF.

The CDR3 spells CATSRGEGAKNIQYF. CDR3 in DNA: TGTGCCACCAGCAGAGGGGAGGGAGCCAAAAACATTCAGTACTTC. V gene TRBV15 combines with J gene TRBJ2-4; 7 bases map to TRBD2. The J segment lost 0 bases and the V segment lost 1 base, leaving 0 bases of the junction unmatched. CDR1 LNHNV and CDR2 YYDKDF come from the germline V gene (reference sequence). The CDR3 runs 15 residues.

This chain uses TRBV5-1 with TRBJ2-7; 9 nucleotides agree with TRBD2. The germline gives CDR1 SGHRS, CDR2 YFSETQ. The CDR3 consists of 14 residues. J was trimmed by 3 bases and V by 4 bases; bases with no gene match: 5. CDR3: CASSASGVLYEQYF. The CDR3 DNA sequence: TGCGCCAGCAGCGCTAGCGGGGTTCTCTACGAGCAGTACTTC.

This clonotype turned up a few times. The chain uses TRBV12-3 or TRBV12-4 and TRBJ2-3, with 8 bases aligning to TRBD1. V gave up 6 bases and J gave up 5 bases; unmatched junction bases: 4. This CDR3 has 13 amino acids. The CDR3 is CASSQGARDTQYF. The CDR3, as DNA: TGTGCCAGCAGCCAGGGGGCGAGAGATACGCAGTATTTT.

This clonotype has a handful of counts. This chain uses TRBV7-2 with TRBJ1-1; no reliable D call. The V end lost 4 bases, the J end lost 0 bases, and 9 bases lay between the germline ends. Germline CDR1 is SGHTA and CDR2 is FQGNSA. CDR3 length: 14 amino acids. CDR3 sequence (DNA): TGTGCCAGCAGCTCCACGACTATGAACACTGAAGCTTTCTTT. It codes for CASSSTTMNTEAFF. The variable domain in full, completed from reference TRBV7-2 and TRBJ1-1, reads GAGVSQSPSNKVTEKGKDVELRCDPISGHTALYWYRQSLGQGLEFLIYFQGNSAPDKSGLPSDRFSAERTGGSVSTLTIQRTQQEDSAVYLCASSSTTMNTEAFFGQGTRLTVV.

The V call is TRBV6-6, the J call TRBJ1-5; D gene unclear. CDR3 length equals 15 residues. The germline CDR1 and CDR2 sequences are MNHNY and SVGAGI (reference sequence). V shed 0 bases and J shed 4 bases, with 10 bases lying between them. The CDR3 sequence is CASSYSKGRNQPQHF. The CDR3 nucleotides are TGTGCCAGCAGTTACTCCAAAGGGCGAAATCAGCCCCAGCATTTT.

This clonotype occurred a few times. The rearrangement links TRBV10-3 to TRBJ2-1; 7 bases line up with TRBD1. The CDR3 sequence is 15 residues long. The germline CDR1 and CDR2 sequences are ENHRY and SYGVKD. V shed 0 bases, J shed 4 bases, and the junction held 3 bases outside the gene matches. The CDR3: CAISESRDRYNEQFF. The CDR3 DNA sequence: TGTGCCATCAGTGAGTCGAGGGACAGATACAATGAGCAGTTCTTC.

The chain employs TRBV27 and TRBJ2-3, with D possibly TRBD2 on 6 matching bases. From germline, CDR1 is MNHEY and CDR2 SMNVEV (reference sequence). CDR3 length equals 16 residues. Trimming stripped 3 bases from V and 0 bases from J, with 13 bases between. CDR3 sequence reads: CASSFRGTLSTDTQYF. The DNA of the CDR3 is TGTGCCAGCAGTTTTAGAGGGACTCTGAGCACAGATACGCAGTATTTT.

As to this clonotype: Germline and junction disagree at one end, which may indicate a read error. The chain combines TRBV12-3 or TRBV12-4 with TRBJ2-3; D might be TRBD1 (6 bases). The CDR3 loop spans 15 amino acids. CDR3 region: CASSPDRGRADAQYF. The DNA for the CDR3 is TGTGCCAGCAGCCCGGACAGAGGGCGCGCAGATGCGCAGTATTTT.

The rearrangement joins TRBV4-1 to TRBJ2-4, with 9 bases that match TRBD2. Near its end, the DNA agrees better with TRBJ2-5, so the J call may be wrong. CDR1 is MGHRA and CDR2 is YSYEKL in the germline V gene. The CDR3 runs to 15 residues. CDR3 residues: CASSPNLSGRETQYF. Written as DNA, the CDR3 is TGCGCCAGCAGCCCGAACCTAAGCGGGAGGGAGACCCAGTACTTC.

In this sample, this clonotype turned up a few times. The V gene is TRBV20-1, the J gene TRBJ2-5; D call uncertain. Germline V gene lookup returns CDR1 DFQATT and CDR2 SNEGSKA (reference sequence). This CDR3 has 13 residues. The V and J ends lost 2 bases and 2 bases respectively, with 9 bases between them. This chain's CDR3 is CSARLTVQETQYF. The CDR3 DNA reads TGCAGTGCTAGATTAACAGTTCAAGAGACCCAGTACTTC.